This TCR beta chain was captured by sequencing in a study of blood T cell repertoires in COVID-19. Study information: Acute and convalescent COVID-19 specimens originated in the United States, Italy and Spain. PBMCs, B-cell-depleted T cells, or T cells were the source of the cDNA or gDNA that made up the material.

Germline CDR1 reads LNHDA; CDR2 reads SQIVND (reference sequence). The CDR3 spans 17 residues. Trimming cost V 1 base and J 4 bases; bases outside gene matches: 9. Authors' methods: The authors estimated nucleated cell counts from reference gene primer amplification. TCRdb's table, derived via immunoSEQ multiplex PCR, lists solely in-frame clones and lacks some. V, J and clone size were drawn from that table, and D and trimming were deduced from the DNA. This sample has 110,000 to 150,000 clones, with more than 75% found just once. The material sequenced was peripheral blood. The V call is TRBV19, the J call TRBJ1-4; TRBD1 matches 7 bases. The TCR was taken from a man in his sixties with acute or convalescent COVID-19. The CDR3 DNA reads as TGTGCCAGTAGTATAGCCTCCTTGGGGACAGTTAATGAAAAACTGTTTTTT. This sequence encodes CASSIASLGTVNEKLFF. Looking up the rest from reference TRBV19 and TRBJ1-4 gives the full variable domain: DGGITQSPKYLFRKEGQNVTLSCEQNLNHDAMYWYRQDPGQGLRLIYYSQIVNDFQKGDIAEGYSVSREKKESFPLTVTSAQKNPTAFYLCASSIASLGTVNEKLFFGSGTQLSVL.